The 32 T cell receptor beta chains reported below all come from one sample, sequenced in a study of blood T cell repertoires in COVID-19. Repertoires were generated with immunoSEQ multiplex PCR, while TCRdb's copy carries only in-frame clones and drops some. This table has over 130,000 clones, 60% to 80% appearing once. The specimen was PBMCs or T cells enriched from blood (not recorded which). All receptors derive from a woman aged 50 to 60 who had recovered from COVID-19.

The chain couples TRBV18 to TRBJ2-7, with 12 bases identical to TRBD2. The germline V gene has CDR1 KGHSH and CDR2 LQKENI. V lost 4 bases and J lost 1; bases outside the gene matches: 5. The CDR3 runs to 16 residues. CDR3 residues: CASSHRLAGESYEQYF. The CDR3 DNA reads as TGTGCCAGCTCACACCGACTAGCGGGAGAGTCCTACGAGCAGTACTTC.

CDR3 in DNA: TGTGCCAGCAGTCGGGACAGGGATTCACCCCTCCACTTT. This sequence encodes CASSRDRDSPLHF. This chain connects TRBV13 to TRBJ1-6; 9 bases agree with TRBD1. This CDR3 region has 13 residues. Germline CDR1 and CDR2: PRHDT and FYEKMQ (reference sequence). Unmatched junction bases numbered 2, after V lost 6 bases and J lost 8 bases.

The chain uses TRBV2 and TRBJ1-4, with TRBD1 matching 8 bases. CDR3 size: 15 residues. V gave up 7 bases and J gave up 5 bases; unmatched junction bases: 9. In germline, CDR1 is SNHLY, CDR2 FYNNEI. The CDR3: CASKTFGQGNEKLFF. CDR3 nucleotide sequence: TGTGCCAGCAAGACGTTCGGACAGGGAAATGAAAAACTGTTTTTT.

This clone was detected only once. V is TRBV19 and J is TRBJ2-3; 10 bases line up with TRBD2. V shed 3 bases and J 3 bases; nucleotides not matched to a gene: 6. In germline, CDR1 is LNHDA, CDR2 SQIVND (reference sequence). This CDR3 region has 16 residues. CDR3: CASSMRASGGTDTQYF. The CDR3 DNA follows: TGTGCCAGTAGTATGAGGGCTAGCGGGGGAACAGATACGCAGTATTTT.

The sample holds a few counts of this clone. The chain couples TRBV18 to TRBJ1-2; the D is unclear. There are 13 residues in the CDR3. Germline assignment: CDR1 KGHSH and CDR2 LQKENI. Trimming stripped 6 bases from V and 1 base from J, with 9 bases between. CDR3 loop: CASSPGDNYGYTF. CDR3 in DNA: TGTGCCAGCTCCCCCGGGGATAACTATGGCTACACCTTC.

This clone was counted a few times. V is TRBV27 and J is TRBJ1-3, with a weak D call TRBD1 (5 bases). This CDR3 spans 15 amino acids. CDR1 is MNHEY, CDR2 SMNVEV, per germline (reference sequence). The V and J ends lost 6 bases and 0 bases respectively, with 12 bases between them. CDR3: CASRGRTSSGNTIYF. In nucleotides, the CDR3 is TGTGCCAGCAGGGGGCGGACAAGCTCTGGAAACACCATATATTTT.

J is TRBJ1-1 and V is TRBV19; D ambiguous. Germline lookup yields CDR1 LNHDA and CDR2 SQIVND (reference sequence). The V gene lost 5 bases and the J gene lost 1 base, with 8 bases spanning the gap. The length of the CDR3 is 13 residues. The CDR3 loop reads CASSVNKNTEAFF. CDR3 bases: TGTGCCAGTAGTGTAAACAAGAACACTGAAGCTTTCTTT.

This chain connects TRBV4-1 to TRBJ1-4; D might be TRBD1 (6 bases). The germline gives CDR1 MGHRA, CDR2 YSYEKL. CDR3 length: 16 residues. Between the trimmed V and J ends, which lost 1 base and 1 base, there was a span of 10 bases. The CDR3, as DNA: TGCGCCAGCAGCCAAGGGGGGCTCGGAACTAATGAAAAACTGTTTTTT. This sequence encodes CASSQGGLGTNEKLFF.

CDR3 coding DNA: TGTGCCAGCAGCCAGGGGGCAGAAAAGTACCAAGAGACCCAGTACTTC. It translates to CASSQGAEKYQETQYF. The gene calls are TRBV7-9 and TRBJ2-5, with 8 bases fitting TRBD1. The trim removed 5 bases at V and 0 bases at J, leaving 8 bases unmatched. Germline CDR1 and CDR2: SEHNR and FQNEAQ (reference sequence). The CDR3 length is 16 residues.

This chain links TRBV28 with TRBJ2-3, with D possibly TRBD2 on 6 matching bases. V was pared by 5 bases and J by 1 base, with 13 bases between. Looked up from germline, CDR1 is MDHEN and CDR2 is SYDVKM. This CDR3 region has 15 residues. The CDR3 loop reads CASSSAGGGTDTQYF. The CDR3 nucleotides read TGTGCCAGCAGTAGTGCCGGGGGAGGCACAGATACGCAGTATTTT.

V gene TRBV9 combines with J gene TRBJ2-5, with a possible D match to TRBD2 (7 bases). Trimming took off 3 bases at V and 5 bases at J, with 17 bases between the two ends. The CDR3 totals 15 residues. The germline gives CDR1 SGDLS, CDR2 YYNGEE. The CDR3 region is CASSARGARGETQYF. In DNA, the CDR3 is TGTGCCAGCAGCGCTCGGGGGGCGCGGGGTGAGACCCAGTACTTC.

The gene calls are TRBV28 and TRBJ2-4; tentative D call: TRBD1 (6 bases). Trimming took 7 bases from V and 5 from J, leaving 27 bases between them. CDR1 is MDHEN, CDR2 SYDVKM, per germline. The CDR3 totals 18 residues. CDR3 amino acids: CASTPPSVEQGVENIQYF. In DNA, the CDR3 is TGTGCCAGCACTCCCCCATCCGTTGAACAGGGAGTCGAAAACATTCAGTACTTC.

The chain carries TRBV13 and TRBJ2-3, with 10 positions matching TRBD2. After removal of 4 bases from V and 2 bases from J, the junction contained 12 bases not matched to a gene. Germline CDR1 and CDR2: PRHDT and FYEKMQ (reference sequence). The CDR3 spans 18 residues. CDR3 bases: TGTGCCAGCAGCTCCAGGGGGTTAGCGGGGGGAAACACAGATACGCAGTATTTT. This gives the protein CASSSRGLAGGNTDTQYF.

This clone was counted once. The chain combines TRBV7-9 with TRBJ1-1, with 7 bases fitting TRBD1. The CDR3 totals 14 residues. Germline V gene sequence: CDR1 SEHNR, CDR2 FQNEAQ (reference sequence). Germline trimming cut 4 bases from V and 1 base from J; bases unmatched to any gene: 3. The CDR3 spells CASSSRTGNTEAFF. The DNA of the CDR3 is TGTGCCAGCAGCTCAAGGACAGGGAACACTGAAGCTTTCTTT.

The sample holds a few counts of this clone. The chain recombines TRBV19 with TRBJ2-7, with TRBD2 matching 8 bases. J was trimmed by 2 bases and V by 6 bases; bases with no gene match: 6. Germline CDR1 and CDR2: LNHDA and SQIVND (reference sequence). The CDR3 spans 14 residues. The CDR3 region has the DNA TGTGCCAGTAGGGCCGCGGGAGGAACCTACGAGCAGTACTTC. Its protein is CASRAAGGTYEQYF. Looking up the rest from reference TRBV19 and TRBJ2-7 gives the full variable domain: DGGITQSPKYLFRKEGQNVTLSCEQNLNHDAMYWYRQDPGQGLRLIYYSQIVNDFQKGDIAEGYSVSREKKESFPLTVTSAQKNPTAFYLCASRAAGGTYEQYFGPGTRLTVT.

This clone was seen just once. The chain carries TRBV12-3 or TRBV12-4 and TRBJ1-1; 8 positions match TRBD1. The CDR3 spans 13 residues. The junction had 5 bases not matched to a gene; V was cut back by 6 bases and J by 5 bases. The CDR3 here is CASRPTGETEAFF. The CDR3 region has the DNA TGTGCCAGCAGGCCGACAGGGGAGACTGAAGCTTTCTTT.

The chain combines TRBV9 with TRBJ2-1; TRBD2 aligns across 10 bases. V lost 3 bases and J lost 8; bases outside the gene matches: 8. CDR3 size: 15 residues. Per the germline V gene, CDR1 is SGDLS and CDR2 is YYNGEE. CDR3 coding DNA: TGTGCCAGCAGCGCCCGGAGCGGGGGGGCCTATGAGCAGTTCTTC. Protein product: CASSARSGGAYEQFF.

The chain combines TRBV11-2 with TRBJ2-2; D unresolved. CDR1 is SGHAT, CDR2 FQNNGV, per germline. CDR3 length equals 13 residues. V lost 2 bases to trimming and J lost 5 bases, with 6 bases between them. This CDR3 reads CASSLRGTGELFF. CDR3 DNA sequence: TGTGCCAGCAGCTTAAGAGGAACCGGGGAGCTGTTTTTT.

The chain links TRBV6-1 to TRBJ2-5; weak D call: TRBD1 (6 bases). Germline V gene lookup returns CDR1 MNHNS and CDR2 SASEGT. The CDR3 is made up of 14 amino acids. Trimming took off 0 bases at V and 5 bases at J, with 10 bases between the two ends. The CDR3 region has the DNA TGTGCCAGCAGTGAAGCGCTGGGGGCGGAGACCCAGTACTTC. Translating it yields CASSEALGAETQYF.

This clone has only a few counts. The CDR3 spells CAVRQGSGYTF. The CDR3 coding sequence is TGTGCCGTCCGACAGGGAAGCGGCTACACCTTC. The chain combines TRBV10-3 with TRBJ1-2; 7 bases line up with TRBD1. The V gene's germline CDR1 is ENHRY and CDR2 SYGVKD. The CDR3 is made up of 11 amino acids. Trimming took 11 bases from V and 8 from J; bases not matched to a gene: 8.

The table lists this clone with a few counts. V usage is TRBV25-1 and J usage is TRBJ1-2; 7 nucleotides match TRBD1. The CDR3 is made up of 14 amino acids. The germline V gene encodes CDR1 MGHDK and CDR2 SYGVNS. With 5 bases clipped from V and 5 bases from J, the junction kept 8 bases outside the gene matches. The CDR3 region has the DNA TGTGCCAGCAGTTTGCCAGGGGGGCATTATGGCTACACCTTC. Translation: CASSLPGGHYGYTF.

This chain connects TRBV7-8 to TRBJ2-5; D may be TRBD1 (5 bases). The germline V gene has CDR1 SGHVS and CDR2 FQNEAQ. The CDR3 runs 13 residues. The V end was cut by 6 bases, the J end by 4 bases, with 12 bases between. The CDR3 loop reads CASSLRVGETQYF. The CDR3 nucleotides are TGTGCCAGCAGTCTCAGGGTCGGAGAGACCCAGTACTTC.

This chain links TRBV30 with TRBJ1-2, with a tentative D call TRBD1 (6 bases). The ends were cut back, 2 bases at V and 3 bases at J, with 10 bases in the middle. Looked up from germline, CDR1 is GTSNPN and CDR2 is SVGIG (reference sequence). There are 13 residues in the CDR3. DNA of the CDR3: TGTGCCTGGAGTATGACAGGAGACTATGGCTACACCTTC. This encodes CAWSMTGDYGYTF.

The CDR3 reads CASTDSGPSYNEQFF. DNA of the CDR3: TGTGCCAGCACTGATAGCGGCCCCTCCTACAATGAGCAGTTCTTC. The gene calls are TRBV2 and TRBJ2-1; possibly TRBD2 for D (6 bases). Germline-derived CDR1 and CDR2 are SNHLY and FYNNEI. This CDR3 spans 15 amino acids. The ends were cut back, 7 bases at V and 0 bases at J, with 13 bases in the middle.

V gene TRBV9 combines with J gene TRBJ1-3; 7 bases fit TRBD1. The J segment lost 2 bases and the V segment lost 4 bases, leaving 6 bases of the junction unmatched. The CDR3 spans 15 residues. Germline loops: CDR1 SGDLS, CDR2 YYNGEE. The CDR3, as DNA: TGTGCCAGCAGCCGAGGACAGGTTGCTGGAAACACCATATATTTT. Protein product: CASSRGQVAGNTIYF.

The chain joins TRBV19 to TRBJ2-6; tentative D call: TRBD1 (5 bases). V lost 1 base, J lost 4 bases, and 14 bases lay in between. Germline CDR1 LNHDA, CDR2 SQIVND (reference sequence). This CDR3 is 17 amino acids long. Here the CDR3 DNA reads TGTGCCAGTAGTATAGGGGGCAGTCTACGAGGGGCCAACGTCCTGACTTTC. The encoded protein is CASSIGGSLRGANVLTF.

This clone was recorded many times. This chain uses TRBV7-9 with TRBJ1-5, with 7 bases aligning to TRBD1. The CDR3 runs 15 residues. J was trimmed by 6 bases and V by 5 bases; bases with no gene match: 10. CDR1 and CDR2 (germline): SEHNR, FQNEAQ (reference sequence). The CDR3 protein is CASSTTGWESQPQHF. In DNA form, the CDR3 reads TGTGCCAGCAGCACGACAGGGTGGGAATCTCAGCCCCAGCATTTT.

The V gene is TRBV19, the J gene TRBJ1-3; 7 positions match TRBD1. CDR1 LNHDA and CDR2 SQIVND come from the germline V gene (reference sequence). Losses at the gene ends were 5 bases for V and 0 bases for J; bases not matched to a gene: 4. CDR3 length: 15 amino acids. The CDR3 region has the DNA TGTGCCAGTAGTCGACAGGGTTCCTCTGGAAACACCATATATTTT. Amino acids: CASSRQGSSGNTIYF.

The chain has TRBV12-3 or TRBV12-4 and TRBJ2-7; D is unresolved. Trimming removed 6 bases from V and 3 bases from J, with 12 bases in between. The CDR3 has 13 residues. The DNA of the CDR3 is TGTGCCAGCAGCCCCCGAGGAGACTACGAGCAGTACTTC. Its translation: CASSPRGDYEQYF.

This chain connects TRBV28 to TRBJ1-1; D is perhaps TRBD1 (6 bases). The V end was cut by 6 bases, the J end by 7 bases, with 6 bases between. CDR1 MDHEN and CDR2 SYDVKM come from the germline V gene. The CDR3 consists of 10 residues. CDR3 sequence: CASRDSEAFF. The CDR3 DNA sequence: TGTGCCAGCAGGGACAGTGAAGCTTTCTTT.

The V call is TRBV9, the J call TRBJ2-1, with 7 bases matching TRBD2. V lost 3 bases and J lost 3; bases outside the gene matches: 3. Germline V CDR1 and CDR2: SGDLS, YYNGEE. This CDR3 spans 14 amino acids. The CDR3: CASSGEGYYNEQFF. Here the CDR3 DNA reads TGTGCCAGCAGCGGGGAGGGGTACTACAATGAGCAGTTCTTC.

J is TRBJ2-3 and V is TRBV4-2; 14 nucleotides line up with TRBD2. The length of the CDR3 is 17 residues. Germline trimming cut 1 base from V and 6 bases from J; bases unmatched to any gene: 6. Germline CDR1 is LGHNA and CDR2 is YNFKEQ. The CDR3 DNA sequence: TGTGCCAGCAGCCAAGGGACTAGCGGGGGGCCCCAGGATACGCAGTATTTT. It encodes CASSQGTSGGPQDTQYF.